This entry lists 3 T cell receptor beta chains sequenced from one sample in a study of OX40 agonist ivuxolimab in advanced cancers. The method behind the library was the immunoSEQ multiplex PCR assay. Sourced from immuneACCESS, this table was stored by TCRdb with only in-frame sequences that have V and J called. A share of the clones is absent; for the studies checked, an unresolved V gene accounts for under half, and the remainder has no known explanation. In this sample the table shows roughly 66,000 clones, roughly four fifths of which occur a single time. Roughly 0.4% of the sample lies in the top ten. The sequenced sample was CD4+ or CD8+ T cells sorted from blood, obtained in a trial of the OX40 agonist ivuxolimab. All receptors derive from an adult with an advanced solid tumor such as melanoma, head and neck, liver or kidney cancer.

V usage is TRBV5-3 and J usage is TRBJ1-5; maybe TRBD1 (6 bases). TRBV5-3 is treated as an ORF (open reading frame) with a function not yet certain. The CDR3 contains 14 residues. V shed 2 bases and J shed 7 bases, with 13 bases lying between them. In nucleotides, the CDR3 is TGTGCCAGAAGCTTCAGGGGACGGCGCCAGCCCCAGCATTTT. Protein sequence: CARSFRGRRQPQHF.

The chain carries TRBV2 and TRBJ2-5, with D possibly being TRBD1 (6 bases). Per the germline V gene, CDR1 is SNHLY and CDR2 is FYNNEI. The germline V and J ends were trimmed by 7 bases and 5 bases, with 20 bases remaining between them. There are 15 residues in the CDR3. In DNA form, the CDR3 reads TGTGCCAGCACCCAGCGTTGGATGGGGGCGGAGACCCAGTACTTC. Translation gives CASTQRWMGAETQYF.

The CDR3 region is CASSPKGTSGLVDTQYF. In DNA form, the CDR3 reads TGTGCCAGCAGCCCCAAGGGGACTAGCGGATTGGTTGATACGCAGTATTTT. V usage is TRBV5-4 and J usage is TRBJ2-3, with 11 bases lining up with TRBD2. This CDR3 is built from 17 residues. After removal of 4 bases from V and 6 bases from J, the junction contained 13 bases not matched to a gene. Germline CDR1 is SGHNT and CDR2 is YYREEE (reference sequence).